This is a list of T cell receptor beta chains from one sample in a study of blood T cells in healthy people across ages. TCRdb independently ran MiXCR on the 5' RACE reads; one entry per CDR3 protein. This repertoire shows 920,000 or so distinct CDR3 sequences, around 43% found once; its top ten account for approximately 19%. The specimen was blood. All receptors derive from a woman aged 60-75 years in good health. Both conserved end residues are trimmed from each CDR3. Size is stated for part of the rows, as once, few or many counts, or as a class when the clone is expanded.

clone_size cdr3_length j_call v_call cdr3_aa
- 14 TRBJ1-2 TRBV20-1 SARDGRQGDGYGYT
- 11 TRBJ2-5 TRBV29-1 SVKMSGTETQY
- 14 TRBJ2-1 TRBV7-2 ASSLGASGPNNEQF
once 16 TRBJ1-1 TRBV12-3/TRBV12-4 ASSLGGTLKWMNTEAF
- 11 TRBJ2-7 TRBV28 ASSRVDLYEQY
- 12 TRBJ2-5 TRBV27 ASSLLGLQETQY
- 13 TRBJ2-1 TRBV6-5 ASSYENGQRHEQF
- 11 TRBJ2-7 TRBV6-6 ASSPGTGFSQY
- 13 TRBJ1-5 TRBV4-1 ASSHFETGGQPQH
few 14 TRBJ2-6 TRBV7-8 ASSLGWSSGANVLT
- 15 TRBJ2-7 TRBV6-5 ASSYPTDGQGHYEQY
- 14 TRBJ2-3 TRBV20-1 SARDPLAGGTDTQY